This T cell receptor beta chain comes out of a study of T cells after yellow fever vaccination. Points on this clonotype: Antigen specificity is unknown.

Production of TCR cDNA was by 5'RACE template switching, which also added a universal primer site and UMIs. TCRdb re-called the 5' RACE reads with MiXCR, one entry per CDR3 protein. The sample lists hundreds of thousands of distinct CDR3 sequences, around 4% occurring once. General study points: A limited proportion of clonotypes was detected within both the CD4 and CD8 compartments. Detected again after the booster were most primary-vaccination clones, at almost 97% CD4 and 70% to 90% CD8. In FACS-sorted repertoires, abundant clonotypes from the bulk population could appear as contaminants.

The V gene lost 8 bases and the J gene lost 0 bases, with 16 bases spanning the gap. CDR1 SEHNR and CDR2 FQNEAQ come from the germline V gene (reference sequence). This CDR3 region has 15 residues. The receptor comes from a man between 18 and 35 years old who received the YFV17D yellow fever vaccine. The material was PBMCs, obtained on the day of the yellow fever booster vaccination. V gene TRBV7-9 combines with J gene TRBJ2-5; D is unresolved. CDR3 loop: CASLGVRTYQETQYF. CDR3 DNA: TGTGCCAGCCTCGGAGTCAGAACGTACCAAGAGACCCAGTACTTC.